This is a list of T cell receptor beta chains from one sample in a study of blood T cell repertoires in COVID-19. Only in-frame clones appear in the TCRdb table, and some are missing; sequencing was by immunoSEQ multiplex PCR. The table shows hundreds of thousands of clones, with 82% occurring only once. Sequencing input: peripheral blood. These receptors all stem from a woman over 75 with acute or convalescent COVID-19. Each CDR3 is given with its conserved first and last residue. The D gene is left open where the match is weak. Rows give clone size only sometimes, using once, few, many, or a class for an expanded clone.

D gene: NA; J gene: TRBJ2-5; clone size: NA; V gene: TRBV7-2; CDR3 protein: CASSLVSGQQETQYF; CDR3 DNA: TGTGCCAGCAGCTTGGTCAGCGGACAGCAAGAGACCCAGTACTTC
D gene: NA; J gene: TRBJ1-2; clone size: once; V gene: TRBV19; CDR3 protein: CASSIIAQKSYGYTF; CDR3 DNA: TGTGCCAGTAGTATAATTGCCCAGAAATCTTATGGCTACACCTTC
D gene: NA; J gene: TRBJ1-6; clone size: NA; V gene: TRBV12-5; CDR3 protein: CASGFEGDSSPLHF; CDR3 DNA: TGTGCTAGTGGCTTCGAGGGGGATAGTTCACCCCTCCACTTT
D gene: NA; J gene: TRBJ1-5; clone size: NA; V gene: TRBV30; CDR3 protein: CAWSGAQAPRQPQHF; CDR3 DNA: TGTGCCTGGAGTGGGGCGCAGGCCCCACGTCAGCCCCAGCATTTT
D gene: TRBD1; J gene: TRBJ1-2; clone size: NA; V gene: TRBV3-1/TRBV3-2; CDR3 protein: CASSQRGQGMVSYTF; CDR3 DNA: TGTGCCAGCAGCCAAAGAGGACAGGGGATGGTTAGCTACACCTTC
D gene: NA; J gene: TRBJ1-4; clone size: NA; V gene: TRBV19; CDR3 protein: CASSTQGPRNEKLFF; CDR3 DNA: TGTGCCAGTAGTACTCAGGGGCCAAGGAATGAAAAACTGTTTTTT
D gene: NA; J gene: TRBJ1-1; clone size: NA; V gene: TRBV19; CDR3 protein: CASSPKWNTEAFF; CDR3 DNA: TGTGCCAGTAGTCCCAAATGGAACACTGAAGCTTTCTTT
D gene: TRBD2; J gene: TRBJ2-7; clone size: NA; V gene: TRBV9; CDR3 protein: CASSVATSGGDAYEQYF; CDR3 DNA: TGTGCCAGCAGCGTAGCTACGTCGGGGGGAGACGCCTACGAGCAGTACTTC
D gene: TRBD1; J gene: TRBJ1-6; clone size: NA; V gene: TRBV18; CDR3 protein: CASSRDRGGSSPLHF; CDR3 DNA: TGTGCCAGCTCACGCGACAGGGGGGGCAGTTCACCCCTCCACTTT
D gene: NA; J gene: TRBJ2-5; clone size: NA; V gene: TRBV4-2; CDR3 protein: CASSPVGEAQYF; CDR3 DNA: TGTGCCAGCAGCCCGGTAGGTGAGGCCCAGTACTTC
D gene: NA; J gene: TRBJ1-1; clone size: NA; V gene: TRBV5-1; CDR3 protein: CASSLEARRNTEAFF; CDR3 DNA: TGCGCCAGCAGCTTGGAGGCAAGGAGGAACACTGAAGCTTTCTTT
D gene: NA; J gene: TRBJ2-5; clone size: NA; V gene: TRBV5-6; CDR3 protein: CASSLGGLQETQYF; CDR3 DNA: TGTGCCAGCAGCTTGGGAGGGCTCCAAGAGACCCAGTACTTC
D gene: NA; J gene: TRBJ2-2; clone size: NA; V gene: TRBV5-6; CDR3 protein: CASSPRRINTGELFF; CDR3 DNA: TGTGCCAGCAGCCCCCGCAGGATAAACACCGGGGAGCTGTTTTTT
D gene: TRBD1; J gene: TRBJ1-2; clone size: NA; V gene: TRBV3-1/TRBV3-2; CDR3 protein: CASSQGAGTGRYGYTF; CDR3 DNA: TGTGCCAGCAGCCAAGGCGCCGGGACAGGGAGATATGGCTACACCTTC
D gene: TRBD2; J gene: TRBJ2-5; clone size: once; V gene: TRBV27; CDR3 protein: CASSRLAGGYETQYF; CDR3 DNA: TGTGCCAGCAGTAGACTAGCGGGGGGGTACGAGACCCAGTACTTC
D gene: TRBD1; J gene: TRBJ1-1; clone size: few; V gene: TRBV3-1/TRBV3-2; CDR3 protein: CASSHGQGGVAEAFF; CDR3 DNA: TGTGCCAGCAGCCACGGACAGGGAGGGGTCGCTGAAGCTTTCTTT
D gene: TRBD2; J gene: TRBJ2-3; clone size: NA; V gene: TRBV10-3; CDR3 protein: CAIGQGGSTDTQYF; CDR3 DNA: TGTGCCATCGGCCAGGGAGGGAGCACAGATACGCAGTATTTT
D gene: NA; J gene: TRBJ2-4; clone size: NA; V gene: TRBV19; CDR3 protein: CASTALRGSVAKNIQYF; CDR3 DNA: TGTGCCAGTACCGCATTGAGGGGGTCGGTAGCCAAAAACATTCAGTACTTC
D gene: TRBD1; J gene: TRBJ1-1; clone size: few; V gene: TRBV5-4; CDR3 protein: CASSPGGFVFRDEAFF; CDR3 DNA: TGTGCCAGCAGTCCAGGGGGGTTCGTCTTTCGGGATGAAGCTTTCTTT
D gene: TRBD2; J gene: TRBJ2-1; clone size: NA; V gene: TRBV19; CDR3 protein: CASSKTSGGPYNEQFF; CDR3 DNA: TGTGCCAGTAGTAAAACTAGCGGGGGGCCCTACAATGAGCAGTTCTTC
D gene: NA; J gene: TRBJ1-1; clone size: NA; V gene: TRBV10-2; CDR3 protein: CASRLQRPNTEAFF; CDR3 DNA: TGCGCCAGCAGGTTGCAGCGGCCGAACACTGAAGCTTTCTTT
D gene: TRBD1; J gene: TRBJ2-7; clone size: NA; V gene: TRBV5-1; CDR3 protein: CASSWGQGAYEQYF; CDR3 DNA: TGCGCCAGCAGCTGGGGACAGGGGGCCTACGAGCAGTACTTC
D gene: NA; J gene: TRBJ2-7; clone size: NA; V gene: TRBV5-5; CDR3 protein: CASSLGSGESHEQYF; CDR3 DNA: TGTGCCAGCAGCTTGGGGTCAGGGGAATCTCACGAGCAGTACTTC
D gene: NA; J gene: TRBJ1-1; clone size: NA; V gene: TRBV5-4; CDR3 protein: CASSPLDLNTEAFF; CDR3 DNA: TGTGCCAGCAGTCCTCTCGACTTGAACACTGAAGCTTTCTTT
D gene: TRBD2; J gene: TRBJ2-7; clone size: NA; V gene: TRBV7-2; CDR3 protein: CASSPPGLAGYEQYF; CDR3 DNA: TGTGCCAGCAGCCCTCCGGGACTAGCGGGCTACGAGCAGTACTTC
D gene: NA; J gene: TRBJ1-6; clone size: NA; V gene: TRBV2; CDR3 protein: CASTLGRGSNSPLHF; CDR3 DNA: TGTGCCAGCACCCTCGGGCGGGGTTCGAATTCACCCCTCCACTTT
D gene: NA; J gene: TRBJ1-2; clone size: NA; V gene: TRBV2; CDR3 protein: CASREAHGYTF; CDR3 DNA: TGTGCCAGCAGGGAGGCCCATGGCTACACCTTC
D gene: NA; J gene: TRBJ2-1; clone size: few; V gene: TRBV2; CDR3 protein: CASSVARGPPDEQFF; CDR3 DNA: TGTGCCAGCAGTGTTGCGCGGGGGCCTCCGGATGAGCAGTTCTTC
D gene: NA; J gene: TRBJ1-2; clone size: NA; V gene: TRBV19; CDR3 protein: CASFIPRQGMSGYTF; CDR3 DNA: TGTGCCAGCTTCATACCCCGGCAGGGGATGAGTGGCTACACCTTC
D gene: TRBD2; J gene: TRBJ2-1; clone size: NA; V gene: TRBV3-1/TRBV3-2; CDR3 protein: CASSQDWEGPSKQFF; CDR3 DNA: TGTGCCAGCAGCCAAGATTGGGAGGGGCCGAGTAAGCAGTTCTTC
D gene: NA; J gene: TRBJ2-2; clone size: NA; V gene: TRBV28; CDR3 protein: CASSSPTNTGELFF; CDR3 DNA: TGTGCCAGCAGTTCCCCTACCAACACCGGGGAGCTGTTTTTT
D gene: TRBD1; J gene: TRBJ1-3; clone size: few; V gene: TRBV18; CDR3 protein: CASSRAGGEGNTIYF; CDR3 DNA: TGTGCCAGCTCACGAGCAGGGGGCGAAGGAAACACCATATATTTT
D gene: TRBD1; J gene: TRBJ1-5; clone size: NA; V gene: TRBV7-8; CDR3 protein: CASSLVGDRGNQPQHF; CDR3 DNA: TGTGCCAGCAGCTTAGTGGGGGACAGAGGCAATCAGCCCCAGCATTTT
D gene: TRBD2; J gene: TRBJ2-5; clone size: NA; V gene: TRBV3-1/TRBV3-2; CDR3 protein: CASSPGAGGQETQYF; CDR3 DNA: TGTGCCAGCAGCCCAGGGGCGGGGGGACAAGAGACCCAGTACTTC
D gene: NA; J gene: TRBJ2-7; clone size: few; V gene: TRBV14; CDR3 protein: CASSLAGGYEQYF; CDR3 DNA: TGTGCCAGCAGCCTCGCCGGGGGTTACGAGCAGTACTTC
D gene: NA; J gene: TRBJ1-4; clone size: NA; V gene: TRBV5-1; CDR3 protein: CASSLEREANEKLFF; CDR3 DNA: TGCGCCAGCAGCTTGGAGAGGGAAGCTAATGAAAAACTGTTTTTT
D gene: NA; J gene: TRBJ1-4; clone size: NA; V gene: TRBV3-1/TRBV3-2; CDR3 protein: CASSLGTGFEKLFF; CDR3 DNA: TGTGCCAGCAGCCTAGGAACAGGGTTCGAAAAACTGTTTTTT
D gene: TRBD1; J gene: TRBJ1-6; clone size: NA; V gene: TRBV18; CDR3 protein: CASSRPQTGNNSPLHF; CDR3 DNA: TGTGCCAGCTCACGACCCCAGACAGGGAATAATTCACCCCTCCACTTT
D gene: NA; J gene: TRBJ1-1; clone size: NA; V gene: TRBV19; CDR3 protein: CASTKQGGTEAFF; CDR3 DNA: TGTGCCAGTACCAAACAAGGCGGCACTGAAGCTTTCTTT
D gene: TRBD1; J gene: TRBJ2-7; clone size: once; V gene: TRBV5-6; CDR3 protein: CASSGVRTGFSHEQYF; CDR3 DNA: TGTGCCAGCAGCGGGGTCCGGACAGGGTTTTCTCACGAGCAGTACTTC
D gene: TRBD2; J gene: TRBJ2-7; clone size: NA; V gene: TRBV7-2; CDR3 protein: CASSRPGTSGGTSYEQYF; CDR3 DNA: TGTGCCAGCAGCCGTCCCGGGACTAGCGGGGGGACCTCCTACGAGCAGTACTTC
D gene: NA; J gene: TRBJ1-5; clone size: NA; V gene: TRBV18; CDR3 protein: CASSPQGLIGQPQHF; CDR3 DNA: TGTGCCAGCTCACCACAGGGGCTAATAGGTCAGCCCCAGCATTTT
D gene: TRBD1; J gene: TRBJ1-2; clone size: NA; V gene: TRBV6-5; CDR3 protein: CASSQRDRNYGYTF; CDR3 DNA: TGTGCCAGCAGTCAACGGGACAGGAACTATGGCTACACCTTC
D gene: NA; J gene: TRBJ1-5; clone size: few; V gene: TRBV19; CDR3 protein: CASSQRTNQPQHF; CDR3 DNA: TGTGCCAGTAGTCAAAGAACTAATCAGCCCCAGCATTTT
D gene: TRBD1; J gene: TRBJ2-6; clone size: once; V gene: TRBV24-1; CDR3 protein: CATSDNGQGPGANVLTF; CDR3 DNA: TGTGCCACCAGTGACAACGGACAGGGCCCGGGGGCCAACGTCCTGACTTTC
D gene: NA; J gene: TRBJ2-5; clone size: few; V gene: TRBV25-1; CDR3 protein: CASSDPQLRETQYF; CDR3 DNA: TGTGCCAGCAGTGACCCTCAACTCCGTGAGACCCAGTACTTC
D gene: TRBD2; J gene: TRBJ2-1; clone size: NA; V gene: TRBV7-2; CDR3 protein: CASSFSGLPRNEQFF; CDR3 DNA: TGTGCCAGCAGCTTCTCGGGACTACCCAGGAATGAGCAGTTCTTC
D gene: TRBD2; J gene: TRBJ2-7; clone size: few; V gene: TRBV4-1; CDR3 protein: CASSQEPTGGRGGSYEQYF; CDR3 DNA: TGCGCCAGCAGCCAAGAGCCCACCGGGGGGCGCGGGGGGTCCTACGAGCAGTACTTC
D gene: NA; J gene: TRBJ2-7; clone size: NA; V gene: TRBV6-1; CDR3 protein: CASSEQGWYEQYF; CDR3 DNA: TGTGCCAGCAGTGAGCAGGGCTGGTACGAGCAGTACTTC
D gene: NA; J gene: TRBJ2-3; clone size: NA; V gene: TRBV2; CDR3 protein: CASSWQGQTDTQYF; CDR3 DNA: TGTGCCAGCAGCTGGCAGGGGCAGACAGATACGCAGTATTTT
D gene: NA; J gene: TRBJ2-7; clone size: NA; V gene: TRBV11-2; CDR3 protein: CASSLRTTLSYEQYF; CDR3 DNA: TGTGCCAGCAGCTTACGGACTACCCTCTCCTACGAGCAGTACTTC
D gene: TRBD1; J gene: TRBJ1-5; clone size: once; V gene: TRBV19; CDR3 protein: CASRQQGPLSNQPQHF; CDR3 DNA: TGTGCCAGTAGACAACAGGGGCCTCTAAGCAATCAGCCCCAGCATTTT
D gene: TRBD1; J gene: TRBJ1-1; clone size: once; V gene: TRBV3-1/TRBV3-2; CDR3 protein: CASSQAQGATEAFF; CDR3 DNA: TGTGCCAGCAGCCAAGCCCAGGGGGCCACTGAAGCTTTCTTT
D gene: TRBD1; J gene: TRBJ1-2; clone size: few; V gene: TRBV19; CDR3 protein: CASRGGTDRGLHGYTF; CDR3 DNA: TGTGCCAGTAGGGGCGGAACGGACAGGGGGCTTCATGGCTACACCTTC
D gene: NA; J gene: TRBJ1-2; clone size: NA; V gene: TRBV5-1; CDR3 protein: CASSFSDTARGYTF; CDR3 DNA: TGCGCCAGCAGCTTCTCCGACACGGCTCGAGGCTACACCTTC